The 2 T cell receptor beta chains listed next were all sequenced from one sample in a study of T cells after yellow fever vaccination. One entry per CDR3 protein results from TCRdb running MiXCR on the 5' RACE reads. The sample records about 500,000 distinct CDR3 sequences, around 17% being singletons. Here the sequenced sample was PBMCs, taken 4 to 5 days after the first yellow fever vaccination. These receptor sequences come from a man between 18 and 35 years old who received the YFV17D yellow fever vaccine.

A few counts support this clonotype. The rearrangement uses TRBV7-6 and TRBJ2-3, with a tentative D call TRBD2 (7 bases). The CDR3 has 15 amino acids. The V gene lost 1 base and the J gene lost 5 bases, with 13 bases spanning the gap. CDR1 SGHVS and CDR2 FNYEAQ come from the germline V gene. The chain's CDR3 is CASSLVGGPGDTQYF. The CDR3 nucleotides read TGTGCCAGCAGCTTAGTGGGGGGGCCTGGAGATACGCAGTATTTT.

This clonotype was recorded a few times. The chain couples TRBV29-1 to TRBJ2-5, with D possibly TRBD2 on 7 matching bases. Germline V CDR1 and CDR2: SQVTM, ANQGSEA. The CDR3 extends over 12 amino acids. The ends were cut back, 2 bases at V and 5 bases at J, with 9 bases in the middle. The CDR3 DNA sequence: TGCAGCGTTGAAAGGGGGGGGGAGACCCAGTACTTC. This sequence encodes CSVERGGETQYF.